This entry lists 2 T cell receptor beta chains sequenced from one sample in a study of blood T cell repertoires in COVID-19 (TCRdb year 2020). Library preparation was by the immunoSEQ multiplex PCR assay. In TCRdb, the immuneACCESS table is reduced to in-frame sequences with V and J assigned. These tables do not hold every clone; where another copy was compared, an unresolved V gene accounts for under half, and the others remain unexplained. The sample profile shows more than 85,000 clones; roughly four fifths of them were found once. The ten largest clones capture approximately 16% of the sample. The source material was peripheral blood. These receptors were taken from a woman aged 55-69 years with acute or convalescent COVID-19.

The genes are TRBV7-2 and TRBJ2-7; D gene unclear. CDR1 is SGHTA, CDR2 FQGNSA, per germline. V lost 6 bases and J lost 3, with 12 bases in between. The CDR3 is 13 amino acids. The DNA of the CDR3 is TGTGCCAGCAGTATGTGGGCTGGCTACGAGCAGTACTTC. Translating it yields CASSMWAGYEQYF.

V usage is TRBV4-3 and J usage is TRBJ2-1; 9 bases fit TRBD2. V shed 0 bases, J shed 6 bases, and the junction held 3 bases outside the gene matches. Germline V lookup: CDR1 LGHNA, CDR2 YSLEER. The CDR3 spans 15 residues. The CDR3 here is CASSQDLAGPNEQFF. The CDR3 DNA reads TGCGCCAGCAGCCAAGATCTAGCGGGGCCCAATGAGCAGTTCTTC.